The 24 T cell receptor beta chains in this list originate from one sample, sequenced in a study of blood T cell repertoires in COVID-19. Generated by immunoSEQ multiplex PCR, the TCRdb table keeps only in-frame clones and is missing some. The data hold some 74,000 clones, with 87% observed a single time. Material for sequencing was peripheral blood. These receptors all stem from a man between 45 and 60 years old with active COVID-19.

This clone was detected once. The V call is TRBV2, the J call TRBJ1-1, with TRBD1 matching 9 bases. Germline V gene sequence: CDR1 SNHLY, CDR2 FYNNEI. After removal of 5 bases from V and 1 base from J, the junction contained 2 bases not matched to a gene. There are 14 residues in the CDR3. CDR3 amino acids: CASSQDRGNTEAFF. The CDR3 DNA reads TGTGCCAGCAGTCAGGACAGGGGGAACACTGAAGCTTTCTTT.

V is TRBV24-1 and J is TRBJ1-5, with D perhaps TRBD1 (5 bases). CDR1 is KGHDR and CDR2 is SFDVKD in the germline V gene. V was trimmed by 5 bases and J by 2 bases, leaving 6 bases between them. The CDR3 is 13 amino acids. CDR3 nucleotides: TGTGCCACCAGTGCGGGGGGCAATCAGCCCCAGCATTTT. Translation: CATSAGGNQPQHF.

This rearrangement joins TRBV9 to TRBJ2-2; 7 nucleotides agree with TRBD2. There are 18 residues in the CDR3. J lost 4 bases, V lost 0 bases, and 12 bases had no gene match. From germline, CDR1 is SGDLS and CDR2 YYNGEE. The CDR3 spells CASSVDFSGVGSTGELFF. The CDR3 region has the DNA TGTGCCAGCAGCGTAGATTTCAGCGGGGTAGGGAGCACCGGGGAGCTGTTTTTT.

CDR3 sequence: CASSPGAGGLRYTF. As DNA, the CDR3 is TGTGCCAGCAGCCCCGGGGCAGGGGGCTTGCGCTACACCTTC. The chain joins TRBV11-2 to TRBJ1-2; 8 bases map to TRBD1. Unmatched junction bases numbered 11, after V lost 5 bases and J lost 9 bases. This CDR3 is built from 14 residues. Germline CDR1 and CDR2: SGHAT and FQNNGV.

The rearrangement links TRBV5-1 to TRBJ2-7, with D unclear. The CDR3 totals 11 residues. Germline CDR1 and CDR2: SGHRS and YFSETQ. With 0 bases removed from V and 6 bases from J, the gap between germline ends came to 4 bases. CDR3 loop: CASSLGGEQYF. The CDR3 coding sequence is TGCGCCAGCAGCTTGGGCGGCGAGCAGTACTTC.

With regard to this clone: The same CDR3 also results from other DNA sequences found in this sample. The gene calls are TRBV5-4 and TRBJ2-7, with a weak D call TRBD2 (6 bases). Germline V CDR1 and CDR2: SGHNT, YYREEE (reference sequence). Trimming removed 0 bases at V and 6 bases at J, with 13 bases between. This CDR3 has 14 amino acids. The CDR3 DNA follows: TGTGCCAGCAGCTTGGAGCGGGTCGCGGGCGAGCAGTACTTC. Translation: CASSLERVAGEQYF.

The chain has TRBV28 and TRBJ2-6, with a tentative D call TRBD1 (6 bases). Germline V lookup: CDR1 MDHEN, CDR2 SYDVKM. V shed 3 bases and J shed 0 bases, with 12 bases lying between them. The CDR3 loop spans 17 amino acids. The CDR3 DNA reads as TGTGCCAGCAGTTTGGGACAAGATCTCTCTGGGGCCAACGTCCTGACTTTC. It is translated as CASSLGQDLSGANVLTF.

This clone was recorded once. CDR3 nucleotide sequence: TGTGCCAGCAAGGAGGGACAGGGCCGTAATTCACCCCTCCACTTT. It is translated as CASKEGQGRNSPLHF. The chain combines TRBV6-4 with TRBJ1-6; 9 nucleotides align to TRBD1. In germline, CDR1 is MRHNA, CDR2 SNTAGT. The junction had 7 bases not matched to a gene; V was cut back by 7 bases and J by 6 bases. This CDR3 has 15 residues.

V gene TRBV7-8 combines with J gene TRBJ1-2; D is undetermined. The CDR3 contains 14 residues. Per the germline V gene, CDR1 is SGHVS and CDR2 is FQNEAQ. With 3 bases removed from V and 5 bases from J, the gap between germline ends came to 13 bases. The CDR3 sequence: CASSLGGPGYGYTF. The CDR3 bases are TGTGCCAGCAGCTTGGGAGGACCGGGTTATGGCTACACCTTC.

The chain employs TRBV5-1 and TRBJ1-4, with 10 bases fitting TRBD1. The J segment lost 4 bases and the V segment lost 3 bases, leaving 3 bases of the junction unmatched. The CDR3 is made up of 15 amino acids. The germline CDR1 and CDR2 sequences are SGHRS and YFSETQ. The CDR3 DNA reads TGCGCCAGCAGCTGGGGGACAGGGGTTAATGAAAAACTGTTTTTT. Translating it yields CASSWGTGVNEKLFF.

This chain joins TRBV7-9 and TRBJ2-1, with D tentatively TRBD1 (5 bases). V shed 5 bases and J shed 10 bases, with 15 bases lying between them. Germline V gene sequence: CDR1 SEHNR, CDR2 FQNEAQ (reference sequence). The CDR3 runs 13 residues. CDR3 amino acids: CASSARVVNEQFF. CDR3 nucleotides: TGTGCCAGCAGCGCCAGGGTGGTCAACGAGCAGTTCTTC.

About this clone itself: Other DNA sequences in the same sample also yield this CDR3. The CDR3 spells CASSLDRGNEKLFF. Here the CDR3 DNA reads TGTGCCAGCAGCTTAGATCGCGGTAATGAAAAACTGTTTTTT. This sequence joins TRBV7-2 and TRBJ1-4, with D hard to call. The V and J ends lost 1 base and 4 bases respectively, with 7 bases between them. The germline V gene encodes CDR1 SGHTA and CDR2 FQGNSA. The CDR3 is 14 amino acids.

J is TRBJ1-2 and V is TRBV6-1; D not certain. CDR3 size: 15 residues. Trimming cost V 1 base and J 0 bases, with 9 bases left between them. The germline CDR1 and CDR2 sequences are MNHNS and SASEGT. The CDR3, as DNA: TGTGCCAGCAGTGAAGGGGCCGCAACTAACTATGGCTACACCTTC. Protein: CASSEGAATNYGYTF.

V is TRBV4-1 and J is TRBJ1-2; 7 nucleotides align to TRBD1. V trimming: 0 bases; J trimming: 11 bases; junction bases outside the gene matches: 12. Germline V gives CDR1 MGHRA, CDR2 YSYEKL. CDR3 size: 15 residues. Here the CDR3 DNA reads TGCGCCAGCAGCCAAGATCCCAGCGGACAGGTGGGTTACACCTTC. Translated: CASSQDPSGQVGYTF.

CDR3 sequence reads: CASSPPQQGPSYEQYF. CDR3 DNA: TGTGCCAGCTCACCCCCCCAACAGGGTCCTTCCTACGAGCAGTACTTC. The rearrangement uses TRBV18 and TRBJ2-7; TRBD1 is a possible D gene (6 bases). V was pared by 3 bases and J by 1 base, with 16 bases between. CDR3 length: 16 amino acids. The germline V gene encodes CDR1 KGHSH and CDR2 LQKENI.

This clone was counted once. The chain links TRBV5-4 to TRBJ2-3, with 11 bases aligning to TRBD2. CDR3 length: 14 residues. The V and J ends lost 0 bases and 6 bases, in that order; junction bases with no gene match: 0. Germline values: CDR1 SGHNT, CDR2 YYREEE (reference sequence). CDR3 sequence: CASSLASGGDTQYF. The DNA of the CDR3 is TGTGCCAGCAGCTTGGCTAGCGGGGGGGATACGCAGTATTTT.

The chain joins TRBV19 to TRBJ2-5; 8 bases align to TRBD2. The CDR3 totals 17 residues. Germline loops: CDR1 LNHDA, CDR2 SQIVND (reference sequence). V lost 0 bases and J lost 0; bases outside the gene matches: 6. CDR3 region: CASSIDGREAYQETQYF. Written as DNA, the CDR3 is TGTGCCAGTAGTATAGATGGGCGGGAGGCGTACCAAGAGACCCAGTACTTC. The full variable domain, rest sourced from reference TRBV19 and TRBJ2-5, is DGGITQSPKYLFRKEGQNVTLSCEQNLNHDAMYWYRQDPGQGLRLIYYSQIVNDFQKGDIAEGYSVSREKKESFPLTVTSAQKNPTAFYLCASSIDGREAYQETQYFGPGTRLLVL.

The gene calls are TRBV5-6 and TRBJ2-7, with 11 bases lining up with TRBD2. The germline V gene encodes CDR1 SGHDT and CDR2 YYEEEE. The V segment lost 4 bases and the J segment 0 bases; nucleotides outside the gene matches: 6. CDR3 size: 16 residues. CDR3: CASSPDGTSGSYEQYF. In nucleotides, the CDR3 is TGTGCCAGCAGCCCAGACGGGACTAGCGGCTCCTACGAGCAGTACTTC.

This clone was seen once. This chain joins TRBV6-2 or TRBV6-3 and TRBJ1-6; TRBD1 matches 10 bases. The V gene end was trimmed by 0 bases and the J gene end by 12 bases; junction bases not matched to a gene: 2. The CDR3 totals 14 residues. Germline V CDR1 and CDR2: MNHEY, SVGEGT. This CDR3 is CASSYSGQGLPLHF. Written as DNA, the CDR3 is TGTGCCAGCAGTTACTCGGGACAGGGGTTACCCCTCCACTTT.

The CDR3 sequence is CAWNQGPQGDEQYF. The CDR3 region has the DNA TGTGCCTGGAACCAGGGGCCTCAGGGGGACGAGCAGTACTTC. The V and J genes are TRBV30 and TRBJ2-7, with 7 bases that match TRBD1. Germline V lookup: CDR1 GTSNPN, CDR2 SVGIG (reference sequence). The trim removed 4 bases at V and 5 bases at J, leaving 11 bases unmatched. The CDR3 runs to 14 residues.

The V call is TRBV27, the J call TRBJ1-2, with D tentatively TRBD1 (6 bases). Looked up from germline, CDR1 is MNHEY and CDR2 is SMNVEV (reference sequence). V gave up 6 bases and J gave up 3 bases, with 17 bases separating them. The CDR3 extends over 15 amino acids. The CDR3: CASSRDGQNYYGYTF. DNA for the CDR3: TGTGCCAGCAGCCGTGATGGACAGAACTACTATGGCTACACCTTC.

The V gene is TRBV5-5, the J gene TRBJ1-2; possibly TRBD1 for D (6 bases). V lost 0 bases, J lost 7 bases, and 13 bases lay in between. Germline V lookup: CDR1 SGHKS, CDR2 YYEKEE (reference sequence). This CDR3 region has 14 residues. The chain's CDR3 is CASSLEAGVRGYTF. CDR3 coding DNA: TGTGCCAGCAGCTTGGAGGCAGGGGTACGTGGCTACACCTTC.

The gene calls are TRBV2 and TRBJ2-7, with 13 bases aligning to TRBD2. The V and J ends lost 6 bases and 6 bases, in that order; junction bases with no gene match: 5. This CDR3 spans 14 amino acids. CDR1 is SNHLY and CDR2 is FYNNEI in the germline V gene. Here the CDR3 reads CASRGTSGKIEQYF. CDR3 DNA sequence: TGTGCCAGCAGAGGGACTAGCGGGAAGATCGAGCAGTACTTC. Based on the CDR3 plus reference TRBV2 and TRBJ2-7, the full variable domain is EPEVTQTPSHQVTQMGQEVILRCVPISNHLYFYWYRQILGQKVEFLVSFYNNEISEKSEIFDDQFSVERPDGSNFTLKIRSTKLEDSAMYFCASRGTSGKIEQYFGPGTRLTVT.

This clone was observed a few times. The chain employs TRBV19 and TRBJ2-7; no firm D call. Trimming cost V 3 bases and J 0 bases, with 6 bases left between them. This CDR3 region has 13 residues. Looked up from germline, CDR1 is LNHDA and CDR2 is SQIVND (reference sequence). The CDR3 loop is CASSMGSSYEQYF. Written as DNA, the CDR3 is TGTGCCAGTAGTATGGGCAGCTCCTACGAGCAGTACTTC.